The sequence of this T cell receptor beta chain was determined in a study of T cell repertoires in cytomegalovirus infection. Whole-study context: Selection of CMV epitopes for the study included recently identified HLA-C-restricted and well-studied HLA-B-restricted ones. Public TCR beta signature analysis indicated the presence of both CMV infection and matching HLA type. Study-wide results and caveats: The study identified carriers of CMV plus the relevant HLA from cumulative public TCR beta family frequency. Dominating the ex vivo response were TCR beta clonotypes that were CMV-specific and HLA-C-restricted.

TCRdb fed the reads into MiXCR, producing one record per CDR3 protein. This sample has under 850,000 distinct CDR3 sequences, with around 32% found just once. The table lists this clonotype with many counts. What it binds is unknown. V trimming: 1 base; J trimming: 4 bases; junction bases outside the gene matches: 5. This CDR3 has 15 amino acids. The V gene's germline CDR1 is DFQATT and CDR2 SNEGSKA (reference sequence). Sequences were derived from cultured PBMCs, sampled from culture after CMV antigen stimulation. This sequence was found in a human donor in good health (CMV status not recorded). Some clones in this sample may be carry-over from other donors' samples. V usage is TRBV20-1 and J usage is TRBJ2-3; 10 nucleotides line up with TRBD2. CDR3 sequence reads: CSARVFSGGADTQYF. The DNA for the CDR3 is TGCAGTGCTAGAGTTTTCAGCGGGGGGGCAGATACGCAGTATTTT.